These T cell receptor beta chains were read from a single sample in a study of regulatory T cells in long-lasting Graves disease. TCRdb used MiXCR to reprocess the multiplex PCR reads, holding one entry per CDR3 protein. This sample yields around 250,000 distinct CDR3 sequences, of which around 20% are seen a single time; roughly a fifth belongs to the top ten. Sequenced here: peripheral blood mononuclear cells (PBMCs), sampled at new diagnosis, from a patient treated with antithyroid drugs. The source of these receptors is a female donor with Graves disease. The conserved cysteine and the conserved F or W are not part of the CDR3 here. D genes are given only for firm matches.

D gene,V gene,CDR3 protein
.,TRBV27,ASSPGSSYNEQF
TRBD2,TRBV2,ASSPGGATDTQY
TRBD2,TRBV7-8,ASSLAHGQGLAGGPIDEQF
.,TRBV3-1,ASSQAVFKAGELF
.,TRBV28,ASSRGTRDGYT
.,TRBV28,ASSLKGYGYT
.,TRBV19,ASSLVEGGNQPQH
TRBD2,TRBV9,ASSEGLAGGLYNEQF
.,TRBV7-2,ASSLRGELF
.,TRBV7-3,ASSPNPTRFASYNEQF
TRBD2,TRBV2,ASGSGTTFQETQY
TRBD2,TRBV7-2,ASSWGLPNEQF
TRBD2,TRBV20-1,SGKAGSQETQY
.,TRBV6-1,ASSEVAGRESYGYT
.,TRBV11-2,ASKGLDYNEQF
TRBD2,TRBV20-1,SARRTSGRAGYEQY
.,TRBV19,ASSIAGGLDSNQPQH
TRBD2,TRBV2,ASRDLAGASYNEQF
.,TRBV5-8,ASSLAGHSYNEQF
.,TRBV6-1,ASSGSTILQETQY
.,TRBV12-3/TRBV12-4,ASSFWGSSYEQY
TRBD2,TRBV5-1,ASRRTSDSGEQF
.,TRBV6-5,ASSYGPADPKETQY
TRBD2,TRBV6-2/TRBV6-3,ASRRTSGDEQF
.,TRBV7-8,ASTQGRKRTTSTGELF
.,TRBV18,ASSPEQASQVYNEQF
.,TRBV20-1,SARADGYNEQF
.,TRBV28,ASSLGGLGEKLF
TRBD2,TRBV6-2/TRBV6-3,ASSYPLTSGRRAGEQY
TRBD2,TRBV20-1,SARILLAADTQY
.,TRBV7-7,ASSREHSTGNEQF
.,TRBV12-3/TRBV12-4,ASSLEPSANTGELF
.,TRBV19,ASSTLGRNTEAF
TRBD2,TRBV10-2,ASSGEEERGDNEQF
.,TRBV5-1,ASSSEISSVDEQF
TRBD2,TRBV7-9,ASSRGTSGRAEETQY
TRBD2,TRBV11-3,ASSLGLAGDVELF